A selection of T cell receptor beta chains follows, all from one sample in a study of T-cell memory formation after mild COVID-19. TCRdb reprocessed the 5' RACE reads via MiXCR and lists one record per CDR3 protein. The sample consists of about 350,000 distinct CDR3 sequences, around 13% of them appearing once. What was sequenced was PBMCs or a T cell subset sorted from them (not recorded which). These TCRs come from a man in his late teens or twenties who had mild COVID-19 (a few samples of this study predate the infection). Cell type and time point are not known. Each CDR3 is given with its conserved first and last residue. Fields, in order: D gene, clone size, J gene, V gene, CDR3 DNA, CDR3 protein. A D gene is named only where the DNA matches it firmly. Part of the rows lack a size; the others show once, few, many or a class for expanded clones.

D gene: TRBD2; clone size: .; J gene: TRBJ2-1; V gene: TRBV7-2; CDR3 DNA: TGTGCCAGCAGCCCTAGCGGGGGGGCCCGTTTTAGGGATGAGCAGTTCTTC; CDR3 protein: CASSPSGGARFRDEQFF
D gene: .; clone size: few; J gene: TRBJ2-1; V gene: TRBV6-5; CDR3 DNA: TGTGCCAGCAGTCCAGGGAGAGGCTCCTACAATGAGCAGTTCTTC; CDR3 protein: CASSPGRGSYNEQFF
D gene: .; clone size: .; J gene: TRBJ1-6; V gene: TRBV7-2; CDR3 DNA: TGTGCCAGCAGCCCCGGGTCTATTCCCCTCCACTTT; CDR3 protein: CASSPGSIPLHF
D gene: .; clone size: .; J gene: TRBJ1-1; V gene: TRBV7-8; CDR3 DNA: TGTGCCAGCAGCCCGCGACGGATTTTTAACACTGAAGCTTTCTTT; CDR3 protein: CASSPRRIFNTEAFF
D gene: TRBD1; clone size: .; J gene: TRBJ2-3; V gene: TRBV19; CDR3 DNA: TGTGCCAGTGGGATTCTAACAGGGGGCGTCGATACGCAGTATTTT; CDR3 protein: CASGILTGGVDTQYF
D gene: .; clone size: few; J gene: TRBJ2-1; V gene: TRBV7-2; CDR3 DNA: TGTGCCAGCAGGACTCGTACCAGATACAATGAGCAGTTCTTC; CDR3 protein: CASRTRTRYNEQFF
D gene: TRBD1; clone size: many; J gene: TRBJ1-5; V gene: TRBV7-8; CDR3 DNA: TGTGCCAGCAGCCCAGGGACAGGGGCCAATCAGCCCCAGCATTTT; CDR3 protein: CASSPGTGANQPQHF
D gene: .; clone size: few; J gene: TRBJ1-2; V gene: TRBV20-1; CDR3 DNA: TGCAGTGCTAGAGTGAAGGAATATGGCTACACCTTC; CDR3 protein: CSARVKEYGYTF
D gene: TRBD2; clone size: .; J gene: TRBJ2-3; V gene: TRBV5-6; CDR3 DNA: TGTGCCAGCAGCTACCGACTAGCGGGGGGGCCTACAGATACGCAGTATTTT; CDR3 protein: CASSYRLAGGPTDTQYF
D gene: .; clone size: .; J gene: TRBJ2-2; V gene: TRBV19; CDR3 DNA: TGTGCCAGTAGTACCGGATGGGGACGATTTGCCACCGGGGAGCTGTTTTTT; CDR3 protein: CASSTGWGRFATGELFF
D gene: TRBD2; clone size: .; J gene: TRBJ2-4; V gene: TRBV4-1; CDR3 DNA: TGCGCCAGCAGCCAAGATCCGGGGGGGAGAGCCAAAAACATTCAGTACTTC; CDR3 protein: CASSQDPGGRAKNIQYF
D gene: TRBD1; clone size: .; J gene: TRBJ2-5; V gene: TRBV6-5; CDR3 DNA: TGTGCCAGCAGTTTCTGGTCCGACAGGGGAGAGACCCAGTACTTC; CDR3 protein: CASSFWSDRGETQYF
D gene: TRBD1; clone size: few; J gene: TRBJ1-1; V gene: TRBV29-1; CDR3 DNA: TGCAGCGTGGAGGGACAGATGAACACTGAAGCTTTCTTT; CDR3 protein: CSVEGQMNTEAFF
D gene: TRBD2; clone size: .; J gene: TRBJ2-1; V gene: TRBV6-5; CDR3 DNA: TGTGCCAGCAGGAGAAGCGGGGGTATTTACAATGAGCAGTTCTTC; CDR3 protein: CASRRSGGIYNEQFF
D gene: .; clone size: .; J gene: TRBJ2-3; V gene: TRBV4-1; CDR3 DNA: TGCGCCAGCAGCCAAGTTTTCGTACTATTCACAGATACGAAGTATTTT; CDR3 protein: CASSQVFVLFTDTKYF
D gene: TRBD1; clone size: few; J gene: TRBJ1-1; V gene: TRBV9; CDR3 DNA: TGTGCCAGCAGCGCTCAGGGGGCTGGAGTCTCCGAAGCTTTCTTT; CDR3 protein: CASSAQGAGVSEAFF
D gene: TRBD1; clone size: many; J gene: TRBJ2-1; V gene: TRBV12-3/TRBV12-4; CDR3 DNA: TGTGCCAGCAGTTCTAGGACAGGGTCCAATGAGCAGTTCTTC; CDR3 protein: CASSSRTGSNEQFF
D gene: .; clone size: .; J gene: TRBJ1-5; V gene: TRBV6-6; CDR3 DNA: TGTGCCAGCAACCCCAGCAATCAGCCCCAGCATTTT; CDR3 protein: CASNPSNQPQHF
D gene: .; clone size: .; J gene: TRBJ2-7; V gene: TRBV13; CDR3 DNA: TGTGCCAGCAGCTCCCGGGACCCCACCTACGAGCAGTACTTC; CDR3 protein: CASSSRDPTYEQYF
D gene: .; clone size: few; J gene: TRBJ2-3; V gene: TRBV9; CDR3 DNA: TGTGCCAGCAATGAGGGGCGGGGAGACACAGATACGCAGTATTTT; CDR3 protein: CASNEGRGDTDTQYF
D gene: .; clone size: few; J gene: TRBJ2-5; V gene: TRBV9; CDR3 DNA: TGTGCCAGCAGCGCCTACGACTCCAACCAAGAGACCCAGTACTTC; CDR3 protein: CASSAYDSNQETQYF
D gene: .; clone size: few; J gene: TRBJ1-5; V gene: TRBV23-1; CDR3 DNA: TGCGCCAGCAGTCAATCGAACCCTTTCCAGGGACGCCAGCCCCAGCATTTT; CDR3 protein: CASSQSNPFQGRQPQHF
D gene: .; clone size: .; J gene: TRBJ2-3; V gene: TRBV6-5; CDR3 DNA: TGTGCCAGCAGCCCCGGGACTCCCGGTGGAGATACGCAGTATTTT; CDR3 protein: CASSPGTPGGDTQYF